The sequence of this T cell receptor (beta chain) was determined in a study of blood T cells in healthy people across ages (dated by TCRdb to between 2014 and 2016). Study-level background: In model experiments, template switching captured about one uniquely barcoded TCR beta cDNA molecule for every two T cells. The study measured age-related changes in TCR beta repertoire diversity using deep sequencing normalized with unique cDNA molecular identifiers. The donors were divided into four age groups: young (average approximately 16 years), middle-aged (almost 40), aged (about 62) and long-lived (nearly 85). To avoid experimental bias, donors of different ages were spread randomly across the sequencing lanes. Using the same blood draw, the study looked at two additional independent replicas of 1 million unique cDNA reads for two donors, one aged 18 to 29 and the other aged 80 or older. Points the paper makes about the study in general: The long-lived group showed more naive CD4+ T cells, fewer expanded clones and increased TCR diversity than the aged group, suggesting age selection. Because the CMV infection status of the donors was unknown, age-related changes in expanded clonotypes may potentially have been confounded. Estimates of total diversity based on one million sequenced T cells were considered lower bounds and underestimates. A strong correlation was found between observed TCR beta diversity and the percentage of naive T cells measured by flow cytometry. As age increased, observed TCR beta diversity per million T cells dropped in a roughly linear way, and a significant reduction was already evident by age roughly 40. Conclusive comparison of naive and antigen-experienced compartments was prevented by the profiling of bulk unsorted PBMCs.

A note on this clonotype: No cognate antigen has been identified for it. No base-level quality is on record; no much larger clone is a single base apart.

CDR1 MNHNY and CDR2 SVGAGI were looked up in the germline V gene (reference sequence). Between the V and J ends, shortened by 6 bases and 5 bases respectively, the junction contains 16 bases. From cysteine to phenylalanine, the CDR3 is 14 amino acids long. The DNA shown is the 42-base CDR3, in frame from base 1. Systemically healthy Caucasian individuals from Russia, over 30 in total and aged about 6 to 90 years, were included as donors. Ten milliliters of peripheral blood were drawn from each donor into EDTA-treated Vacutainer tubes. Ficoll-Paque density-gradient centrifugation was used to isolate PBMCs, with at least 7 million obtained per sample. Total RNA was extracted from PBMCs with Trizol reagent, with at least 6 micrograms obtained per sample. For every donor, flow cytometry on a PBMC aliquot measured the percentage of naive CD45RAhigh/CD27high T cells. The library was obtained by 5' RACE. The reads were generated on an Illumina HiSeq 2500. A second PCR of about 7 to 12 cycles was performed with a sample-barcoded 5' primer and a J-beta primer mix. Each TCR beta cDNA molecule received a unique molecular identifier from a template-switch 5' adaptor carrying 12 random nucleotides. Each sample yielded at least 2.5 million CDR3-containing paired-end reads. All of the RNA was converted into first-strand cDNA using the Mint cDNA synthesis kit, with a TRBC-specific oligonucleotide serving as the primer. Following uracil-DNA glycosylase treatment, a first 18-cycle PCR with universal primers M1SS and BC2_uni_R was performed on all cDNA. On the authors' methods: For normalization, 1 million high-quality reads were randomly selected from each sample, with every read carrying a distinct molecular identifier. Reads sharing molecular identifiers were discarded rather than binned into consensus sequences. CDR3 identification, clonotype clustering and error correction used MiTCR with a Q25 quality threshold and the strictest error-elimination algorithm. A nonparametric unseen species model using Euler transformation provided a lower-bound estimate of total TCR beta diversity. TCRdb's own reprocessing of the public reads used fastp at Q25 and MiXCR and kept productive beta chains. Entries that share a CDR3 protein sequence are merged under the most common genes and DNA. TCRdb, not the authors, supplied the V and J calls. This sample lists 1,500,000 or so distinct CDR3 sequences; around 59% were detected once. The leading ten clones occupy roughly 7% of the sample.

What was sequenced was blood. This clonotype was sampled from a young man in good health. The chain is assembled from TRBV6-6 and TRBJ1-2, and perhaps TRBD1 as D gene, on 5 matching bases. The nucleotides are TGTGCCAGCAGCCGCAGGGAAAAGGCATATGGCTACACCTTC. This sequence encodes CASSRREKAYGYTF.